This T cell receptor (beta chain) was captured in a study of OX40 agonist ivuxolimab in advanced cancers. Background on the study: Across the patients, intravenous ivuxolimab was delivered every 2 weeks at 0.01 to 10 mg/kg. Whole-study findings and limits: Nonresponders, in some cases, also had low normalized T-cell clonal expansion. Expanded clones tended on average to be more numerous among CD8+ T cells than CD4+. Clonal expansion was seen in CD4+ and CD8+ blood T cells by week 6 at 0.1 to 3.0 mg/kg.

With respect to this clone: Its antigen remains unknown.

Sequenced by immunoSEQ multiplex PCR; TCRdb stores in-frame clones only, minus some. The table shows nearly 20,000 clones, with approximately 83% occurring only once. The germline V gene encodes CDR1 SGHVS and CDR2 FNYEAQ. V was pared by 5 bases and J by 4 bases, with 11 bases between. The CDR3 is 13 amino acids. The gene calls are TRBV7-6 and TRBJ1-1, with D unclear. This clonotype was obtained from an adult with an advanced solid tumor such as melanoma, head and neck, liver or kidney cancer. The sample in question was CD4+ or CD8+ T cells sorted from blood, obtained in a trial of the OX40 agonist ivuxolimab. The CDR3: CASSHSSGTEAFF. In DNA, the CDR3 is TGTGCCAGCAGCCATTCTAGTGGCACTGAAGCTTTCTTT.